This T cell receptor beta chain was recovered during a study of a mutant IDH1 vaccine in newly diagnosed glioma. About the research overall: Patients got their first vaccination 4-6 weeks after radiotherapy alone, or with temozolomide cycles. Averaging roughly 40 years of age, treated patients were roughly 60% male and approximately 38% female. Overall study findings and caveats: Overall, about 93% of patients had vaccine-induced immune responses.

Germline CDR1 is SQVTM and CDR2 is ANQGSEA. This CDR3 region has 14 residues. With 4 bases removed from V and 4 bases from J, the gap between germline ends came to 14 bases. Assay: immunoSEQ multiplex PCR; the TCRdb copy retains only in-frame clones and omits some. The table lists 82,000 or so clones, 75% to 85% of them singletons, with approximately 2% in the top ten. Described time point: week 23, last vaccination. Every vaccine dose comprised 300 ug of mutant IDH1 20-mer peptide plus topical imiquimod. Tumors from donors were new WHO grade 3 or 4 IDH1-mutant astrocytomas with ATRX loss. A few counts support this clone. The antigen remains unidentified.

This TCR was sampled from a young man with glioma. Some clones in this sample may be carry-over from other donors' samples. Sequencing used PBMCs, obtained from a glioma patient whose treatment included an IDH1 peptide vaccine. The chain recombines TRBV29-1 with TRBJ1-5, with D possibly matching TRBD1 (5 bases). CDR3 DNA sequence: TGCAGCGTTGGAGAGGGAGGGGAGAATCAGCCCCAGCATTTT. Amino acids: CSVGEGGENQPQHF.